This T cell receptor beta chain stems from a study of T-cell memory formation after mild COVID-19. TCRdb independently ran MiXCR on the 5' RACE reads; one entry per CDR3 protein. Of about 210,000 distinct CDR3 sequences listed, around 25% are singletons. This clonotype was found a few times. Sequencing was done on a sample of PBMCs or a T cell subset sorted from them (not recorded which). The sequence derives from an adult woman who had mild COVID-19 (a few samples of this study predate the infection). Cell type and time point are not known.

The CDR3 loop reads CASSQDGLDTQYF. CDR3 sequence (DNA): TGCGCCAGCAGCCAAGATGGGTTAGATACGCAGTATTTT. This chain joins TRBV4-1 and TRBJ2-3; D gene ambiguous. Per the germline V gene, CDR1 is MGHRA and CDR2 is YSYEKL. CDR3 length: 13 amino acids. With 0 bases removed from V and 5 bases from J, the gap between germline ends came to 6 bases.